The next 29 T cell receptor beta chains were all read from a single sample in a study of blood T cell repertoires in COVID-19. The assay was immunoSEQ multiplex PCR, and TCRdb's table has in-frame clones only and misses some. The sample gives approximately 200,000 clones, about 82% of which show up once; about 9.6% is in the top ten. The specimen sequenced was PBMCs or T cells enriched from blood (not recorded which). The receptors come from a woman in her 30s who had recovered from COVID-19.

The V gene is TRBV6-5, the J gene TRBJ2-1; 7 positions match TRBD1. The length of the CDR3 is 14 residues. CDR1 is MNHEY and CDR2 is SVGAGI in the germline V gene. J gave up 4 bases and V 9 bases, and 9 bases lay outside the gene matches. DNA of the CDR3: TGTGCCAGTGAGGACAGGCGAGTTTACAATGAGCAGTTCTTC. Translating gives CASEDRRVYNEQFF.

The V gene is TRBV5-4, the J gene TRBJ2-7; 8 nucleotides align to TRBD1. Germline V lookup: CDR1 SGHNT, CDR2 YYREEE (reference sequence). J was trimmed by 3 bases and V by 5 bases; bases with no gene match: 7. The CDR3 runs 14 residues. In DNA form, the CDR3 reads TGTGCCAGCAGGGACAGGGACGGGAACTACGAGCAGTACTTC. Translating gives CASRDRDGNYEQYF.

The chain joins TRBV19 to TRBJ1-1, with D maybe TRBD1 (6 bases). The CDR3 is 14 residues long. Germline V gene data show CDR1 as LNHDA and CDR2 as SQIVND (reference sequence). Trimming cost V 7 bases and J 4 bases, with 16 bases left between them. The chain's CDR3 is CASTLGGASTEAFF. The CDR3 DNA is TGTGCCAGTACCCTTGGGGGGGCAAGCACTGAAGCTTTCTTT.

The chain recombines TRBV29-1 with TRBJ2-3; 7 bases are a match to TRBD2. This CDR3 is 14 amino acids long. J lost 1 base, V lost 2 bases, and 3 bases had no gene match. Germline-derived CDR1 and CDR2 are SQVTM and ANQGSEA. DNA for the CDR3: TGCAGCGTTGAACTAGCGGACGGCACAGATACGCAGTATTTT. Amino acids: CSVELADGTDTQYF.

The rearrangement joins TRBV27 to TRBJ1-1; D is undetermined. V lost 4 bases to trimming and J lost 7 bases, with 7 bases between them. The germline CDR1 and CDR2 sequences are MNHEY and SMNVEV (reference sequence). The CDR3 runs 11 residues. CDR3 sequence reads: CASSSGGEAFF. Written as DNA, the CDR3 is TGTGCCAGCAGTTCGGGAGGTGAAGCTTTCTTT.

This rearrangement joins TRBV11-2 to TRBJ2-2; 9 bases map to TRBD1. Germline V gene sequence: CDR1 SGHAT, CDR2 FQNNGV. This CDR3 has 17 residues. V shed 4 bases, J shed 1 base, and the junction held 7 bases outside the gene matches. The CDR3 spells CASSSQPGQGNTGELFF. Here the CDR3 DNA reads TGTGCCAGCAGCTCGCAACCGGGACAGGGGAACACCGGGGAGCTGTTTTTT. Using reference TRBV11-2 and TRBJ2-2 for the parts outside the CDR3, the full variable domain is EAGVAQSPRYKIIEKRQSVAFWCNPISGHATLYWYQQILGQGPKLLIQFQNNGVVDDSQLPKDRFSAERLKGVDSTLKIQPAKLEDSAVYLCASSSQPGQGNTGELFFGEGSRLTVL.

The CDR3 region has the DNA TGTGCATCCGGGACAGGGGGGTATGGCTACACCTTC. This sequence encodes CASGTGGYGYTF. This sequence joins TRBV3-1 (or the pseudogene TRBV3-2) and TRBJ1-2, with 11 bases that match TRBD1. The germline gives CDR1 LGHDT, CDR2 YNNKEL (reference sequence). This CDR3 is built from 12 residues.

The chain has TRBV6-5 and TRBJ1-6; maybe TRBD1 (6 bases). CDR1 and CDR2 (germline): MNHEY, SVGAGI. Trimming left V 4 bases short and J 6 bases short, with 16 bases between. This CDR3 has 16 residues. The CDR3 here is CASSWQGRAGNSPLHF. As DNA, the CDR3 is TGTGCCAGCAGTTGGCAGGGGAGGGCGGGTAATTCACCCCTCCACTTT.

This chain uses TRBV18 with TRBJ2-5, with D tentatively TRBD2 (5 bases). The length of the CDR3 is 15 residues. Trimming took off 1 base at V and 5 bases at J, with 14 bases between the two ends. Germline V CDR1 and CDR2: KGHSH, LQKENI. CDR3 coding DNA: TGTGCCAGCTCACCACTCCCGGGTTCGGGGGAGACCCAGTACTTC. This gives the protein CASSPLPGSGETQYF.

This clone was found a few times. This chain uses TRBV24-1 with TRBJ1-2; 12 bases line up with TRBD1. The germline CDR1 and CDR2 sequences are KGHDR and SFDVKD. This CDR3 contains 15 residues. The V gene end was trimmed by 4 bases and the J gene end by 8 bases; junction bases not matched to a gene: 7. The CDR3 region has the DNA TGTGCCACCAGTGACCCGGGACAGGGGGCGATCGGCTACACCTTC. It translates to CATSDPGQGAIGYTF.

The CDR3 reads CASSLEVSSYNEQFF. Here the CDR3 DNA reads TGTGCCAGCAGTTTGGAGGTTAGCTCCTACAATGAGCAGTTCTTC. This chain links TRBV28 with TRBJ2-1; a possible D gene is TRBD2 (5 bases). Trimming cost V 3 bases and J 0 bases, with 9 bases left between them. The CDR3 is made up of 15 amino acids. Germline CDR1 and CDR2: MDHEN and SYDVKM.

On this clone itself: This CDR3 is also generated by other DNA sequences in the sample. The rearrangement uses TRBV5-1 and TRBJ1-3, with a tentative D call TRBD1 (6 bases). The length of the CDR3 is 14 residues. Trimming left V 0 bases short and J 4 bases short, with 8 bases between. Germline CDR1 and CDR2: SGHRS and YFSETQ. In DNA form, the CDR3 reads TGCGCCAGCAGCTTGGACAGGGCCGGAAACACCATATATTTT. Its protein product is CASSLDRAGNTIYF. Full variable domain (missing parts from reference TRBV5-1 and TRBJ1-3): KAGVTQTPRYLIKTRGQQVTLSCSPISGHRSVSWYQQTPGQGLQFLFEYFSETQRNKGNFPGRFSGRQFSNSRSEMNVSTLELGDSALYLCASSLDRAGNTIYFGEGSWLTVV.

V gene TRBV7-9 combines with J gene TRBJ2-3; a weak D match, TRBD2 (5 bases). The ends were cut back, 5 bases at V and 4 bases at J, with 13 bases in the middle. Germline values: CDR1 SEHNR, CDR2 FQNEAQ (reference sequence). This CDR3 spans 14 amino acids. The CDR3 DNA reads TGTGCCAGCAGCAGCTTCGGGGTGGCAGATACGCAGTATTTT. The encoded protein is CASSSFGVADTQYF.

The rearrangement joins TRBV10-3 to TRBJ2-7; 11 bases are a match to TRBD1. Germline-derived CDR1 and CDR2 are ENHRY and SYGVKD. J was trimmed by 4 bases and V by 0 bases; bases with no gene match: 2. The CDR3 runs to 15 residues. CDR3 residues: CAISESGQGVYEQYF. The CDR3 DNA reads TGTGCCATCAGTGAGTCGGGACAGGGGGTTTACGAGCAGTACTTC.

This CDR3 reads CASSQVSGSGRNEQFF. CDR3 DNA sequence: TGTGCCAGCAGCCAAGTTAGCGGTAGCGGGAGGAATGAGCAGTTCTTC. The chain links TRBV3-1 (or the pseudogene TRBV3-2) to TRBJ2-1, with 10 bases fitting TRBD2. The CDR3 has 16 amino acids. The ends lost 1 base at V and 7 bases at J; junction bases unmatched: 7. Germline loops: CDR1 LGHDT, CDR2 YNNKEL (reference sequence).

This clone was seen a handful of times. The V gene is TRBV5-1, the J gene TRBJ1-1, with D uncertain. In germline, CDR1 is SGHRS, CDR2 YFSETQ. The CDR3 is 16 residues long. Trimming left V 1 base short and J 4 bases short, with 17 bases between. CDR3 nucleotides: TGCGCCAGCAGCTTGTCACGACCCGGGGAAGTCACTGAAGCTTTCTTT. It translates to CASSLSRPGEVTEAFF.

This chain joins TRBV3-1 (or the pseudogene TRBV3-2) and TRBJ2-2; tentative D call: TRBD2 (6 bases). V lost 5 bases and J lost 2, with 18 bases in between. Germline CDR1 and CDR2: LGHDT and YNNKEL (reference sequence). This CDR3 has 17 residues. CDR3: CASSGSSGLLNTGELFF. The CDR3 nucleotides are TGTGCCAGCAGCGGGTCAAGCGGACTATTAAACACCGGGGAGCTGTTTTTT.

J is TRBJ2-7 and V is TRBV9; 7 nucleotides align to TRBD2. CDR1 and CDR2 from the germline V gene are SGDLS and YYNGEE. V lost 2 bases and J lost 5; bases outside the gene matches: 10. The CDR3 extends over 15 amino acids. In DNA form, the CDR3 reads TGTGCCAGCAGCGTTATGGGCGGGAGACTCGACGAGCAGTACTTC. Translated: CASSVMGGRLDEQYF.

The V gene is TRBV19, the J gene TRBJ2-1; D is possibly TRBD1 (6 bases). This CDR3 spans 14 amino acids. Germline V gives CDR1 LNHDA, CDR2 SQIVND (reference sequence). Trimming pared 7 bases from V and 1 base from J, leaving 11 bases between. The CDR3 spells CASTKDSSYNEQFF. The CDR3 DNA follows: TGTGCCAGTACCAAGGACAGTTCCTACAATGAGCAGTTCTTC. Filled out from reference TRBV19 and TRBJ2-1, the complete variable domain reads DGGITQSPKYLFRKEGQNVTLSCEQNLNHDAMYWYRQDPGQGLRLIYYSQIVNDFQKGDIAEGYSVSREKKESFPLTVTSAQKNPTAFYLCASTKDSSYNEQFFGPGTRLTVL.

V is TRBV5-4 and J is TRBJ1-2, with 8 bases matching TRBD1. V lost 6 bases, J lost 4 bases, and 8 bases stayed unmatched. CDR3 length: 14 amino acids. Per germline, CDR1 SGHNT and CDR2 YYREEE (reference sequence). The CDR3 DNA reads as TGTGCCAGCACCACGCAAGGGACAGGCTATGGCTACACCTTC. Protein product: CASTTQGTGYGYTF.

The gene calls are TRBV2 and TRBJ2-7; no definite D call. Germline V gives CDR1 SNHLY, CDR2 FYNNEI. V was cut by 5 bases and J by 3 bases, with 11 bases left in between. The CDR3 loop spans 13 amino acids. The CDR3 DNA follows: TGTGCCAGCAGTCGGCAGGTTCGCTACGAGCAGTACTTC. This translates into CASSRQVRYEQYF.

The J gene is TRBJ1-2, the V gene TRBV29-1; TRBD1 matches at 7 bases. The germline V gene encodes CDR1 SQVTM and CDR2 ANQGSEA. The CDR3 totals 15 residues. The junction had 13 bases not matched to a gene; V was cut back by 6 bases and J by 3 bases. DNA of the CDR3: TGCAGCGTGGGGTCCTTTACAGGGGTCTACTATGGCTACACCTTC. Translating gives CSVGSFTGVYYGYTF.

The CDR3 reads CASRQQVAGDYEQYF. CDR3 nucleotides: TGTGCCAGCAGGCAGCAGGTAGCGGGAGACTACGAGCAGTACTTC. The J gene is TRBJ2-7, the V gene TRBV27; TRBD2 agrees at 9 bases. Trimming removed 6 bases from V and 3 bases from J; junction bases left unmatched: 9. CDR1 and CDR2 from the germline V gene are MNHEY and SMNVEV (reference sequence). The CDR3 runs to 15 residues.

The CDR3 region is CASSLLQGFGNEQFF. CDR3 bases: TGTGCCAGCAGCTTGTTACAGGGGTTCGGCAATGAGCAGTTCTTC. The chain uses TRBV5-6 and TRBJ2-1; 7 nucleotides agree with TRBD1. V lost 1 base to trimming and J lost 6 bases; unmatched junction nucleotides: 7. The germline V gene encodes CDR1 SGHDT and CDR2 YYEEEE. The CDR3 has 15 amino acids.

The genes are TRBV5-1 and TRBJ2-7; TRBD2 might be the D (6 bases). The CDR3 is made up of 15 amino acids. The V end was cut by 0 bases, the J end by 1 base, with 11 bases between. The germline gives CDR1 SGHRS, CDR2 YFSETQ. Here the CDR3 reads CASSLGVAASYEQYF. DNA of the CDR3: TGCGCCAGCAGCTTGGGGGTAGCGGCATCCTACGAGCAGTACTTC.

The chain has TRBV4-1 and TRBJ2-1, with TRBD2 matching over 7 bases. Germline loops: CDR1 MGHRA, CDR2 YSYEKL. The CDR3 contains 16 residues. V was clipped by 0 bases and J by 9 bases; unmatched bases: 11. Here the CDR3 reads CASSQDGTNELTEQFF. The CDR3 DNA is TGCGCCAGCAGCCAAGATGGGACTAACGAGCTGACTGAGCAGTTCTTC.

V is TRBV6-5 and J is TRBJ2-7, with TRBD1 matching 9 bases. With 0 bases clipped from V and 5 bases from J, the junction kept 5 bases outside the gene matches. Germline CDR1 and CDR2: MNHEY and SVGAGI. This CDR3 comprises 15 residues. In DNA form, the CDR3 reads TGTGCCAGCAGTTACTCAGGGACAGGGATCGACGAGCAGTACTTC. Its protein product is CASSYSGTGIDEQYF.

This clone appeared a single time. The chain links TRBV30 to TRBJ1-2; no firm D call. V was trimmed by 3 bases and J by 6 bases, leaving 8 bases between them. In germline, CDR1 is GTSNPN, CDR2 SVGIG (reference sequence). The CDR3 contains 11 residues. The CDR3, as DNA: TGTGCCTGGAGGTCCGGGAATGGCTACACCTTC. Protein product: CAWRSGNGYTF.

This chain uses TRBV6-1 with TRBJ1-4; D might be TRBD1 (6 bases). Between the trimmed V and J ends, which lost 3 bases and 4 bases, there was a span of 15 bases. Germline V lookup: CDR1 MNHNS, CDR2 SASEGT. The CDR3 contains 16 residues. DNA of the CDR3: TGTGCCAGCAGTGAGGGGACTAGGGGGGTTAATGAAAAACTGTTTTTT. It yields the protein CASSEGTRGVNEKLFF.